Here is one T cell receptor (beta chain) with its context. Its antigen is still unknown. Germline V CDR1 and CDR2: MNHEY, SMNVEV (reference sequence). The V gene lost 2 bases and the J gene lost 6 bases, with 20 bases spanning the gap. The CDR3 spans 16 residues. The sample belongs to a study of cytomegalovirus exposure and HLA in healthy donors. Background on the study: The platform used for the 110 or so validation repertoires matched that of the approximately 640 first-cohort repertoires, a later analysis reported.

Sequencing was performed with immunoSEQ multiplex PCR; in TCRdb, only in-frame clones are kept and a portion is missing. The sample includes some 310,000 clones, around 90% of them seen just once. Study-wide points: Reports credit the classifier with highly specific, highly sensitive diagnosis of cytomegalovirus status.

This TCR came from a man aged 25-45 years in good health and CMV-seronegative. Source material: PBMCs. The chain combines TRBV27 with TRBJ2-7; a weak D match, TRBD2 (5 bases). The CDR3 sequence: CASSLAGPPGIREQYF. CDR3 in DNA: TGTGCCAGCAGTTTAGCGGGCCCGCCGGGTATCCGCGAGCAGTACTTC.